The 25 T cell receptor beta chains below were found in one sample sequenced in a study of blood T cell repertoires in COVID-19. The repertoire was sequenced with immunoSEQ multiplex PCR; TCRdb's copy has only in-frame clones and lacks some. The sample holds some 200,000 clones, 90% to 95% seen once. Sample: peripheral blood. Receptor source: a man aged 30 to 39 with acute or convalescent COVID-19.

This rearrangement joins TRBV2 to TRBJ2-7, with TRBD2 matching over 8 bases. The V gene end was trimmed by 2 bases and the J gene end by 6 bases; junction bases not matched to a gene: 9. Germline lookup yields CDR1 SNHLY and CDR2 FYNNEI. This CDR3 comprises 15 residues. CDR3: CASSEIAGGSGEQYF. The CDR3, as DNA: TGTGCCAGCAGTGAAATCGCGGGAGGCTCGGGCGAGCAGTACTTC.

This rearrangement joins TRBV6-6 to TRBJ2-2; possibly TRBD1 for D (5 bases). Trimming took 2 bases from V and 6 from J, leaving 16 bases between them. CDR1 and CDR2 from the germline V gene are MNHNY and SVGAGI (reference sequence). This CDR3 is built from 16 residues. The CDR3 sequence: CASSYEAGMGPGELFF. CDR3 DNA: TGTGCCAGCAGTTACGAGGCAGGGATGGGGCCCGGGGAGCTGTTTTTT.

The chain combines TRBV15 with TRBJ2-2, with TRBD1 matching over 7 bases. This CDR3 has 19 residues. Germline V gene lookup returns CDR1 LNHNV and CDR2 YYDKDF (reference sequence). V was pared by 0 bases and J by 1 base, with 11 bases of the junction left unmatched. CDR3 nucleotides: TGTGCCACCAGCAGAGAAAGGGGATTAAACAGGGGGAACACCGGGGAGCTGTTTTTT. As protein: CATSRERGLNRGNTGELFF.

The CDR3: CASSESLTGELFF. The CDR3 DNA follows: TGCGCCAGCAGTGAGTCCCTCACCGGGGAGCTGTTTTTT. This chain joins TRBV10-1 and TRBJ2-2; no clear D. Germline V gene lookup returns CDR1 WNHNN and CDR2 SYGVQD (reference sequence). CDR3 length equals 13 residues. V gave up 0 bases and J gave up 4 bases, with 3 bases separating them.

V and J are TRBV29-1 and TRBJ2-7; TRBD2 agrees at 12 bases. The trim removed 6 bases at V and 6 bases at J, leaving 12 bases unmatched. The CDR3 runs 15 residues. Germline V lookup: CDR1 SQVTM, CDR2 ANQGSEA. DNA for the CDR3: TGCAGCGTCGAGCTTCTAGCGGGAGGGCAGGGCGAGCAGTACTTC. Its translation: CSVELLAGGQGEQYF.

This rearrangement joins TRBV5-1 to TRBJ1-4; possibly TRBD1 for D (5 bases). Germline values: CDR1 SGHRS, CDR2 YFSETQ. V dropped 5 bases and J dropped 3 bases, with 14 bases sitting between them. This CDR3 is built from 15 residues. The CDR3 coding sequence is TGCGCCAGCAGAAAGGCGACAGCACCTAATGAAAAACTGTTTTTT. Amino acid sequence: CASRKATAPNEKLFF.

The genes are TRBV10-2 and TRBJ2-7; 10 positions agree with TRBD2. This CDR3 region has 14 residues. V trimming: 5 bases; J trimming: 7 bases; junction bases outside the gene matches: 8. Germline loops: CDR1 WSHSY, CDR2 SAAADI. CDR3 sequence reads: CASSNLAGAGEQYF. In DNA, the CDR3 is TGCGCCAGCAGTAATCTAGCGGGAGCAGGGGAGCAGTACTTC.

The CDR3 region has the DNA TGTGCCAGCAGCGTAGACCAGACAAACACTGAAGCTTTCTTT. Protein sequence: CASSVDQTNTEAFF. V gene TRBV9 combines with J gene TRBJ1-1; no firm D call. Germline V CDR1 and CDR2: SGDLS, YYNGEE. Trimming pared 0 bases from V and 2 bases from J, leaving 8 bases between. The CDR3 is 14 residues long.

J is TRBJ1-5 and V is TRBV6-4; 9 positions match TRBD1. Per germline, CDR1 MRHNA and CDR2 SNTAGT. The CDR3 totals 17 residues. Trimming took 6 bases from V and 7 from J; bases not matched to a gene: 16. The CDR3 sequence is CASRPDRGDPARQPQHF. The CDR3 coding sequence is TGTGCCAGCAGACCGGACAGGGGAGATCCCGCAAGGCAGCCCCAGCATTTT.

The V gene is TRBV18, the J gene TRBJ2-7, with D possibly TRBD1 on 6 matching bases. CDR1 and CDR2 (germline): KGHSH, LQKENI. V lost 5 bases and J lost 1, with 18 bases in between. This CDR3 contains 16 residues. The CDR3 nucleotides are TGTGCCAGCTCATCCAGGACAGAACGCTTTTCCTACGAGCAGTACTTC. Its protein is CASSSRTERFSYEQYF. Supplemented by reference TRBV18 and TRBJ2-7, the full variable domain reads NAGVMQNPRHLVRRRGQEARLRCSPMKGHSHVYWYRQLPEEGLKFMVYLQKENIIDESGMPKERFSAEFPKEGPSILRIQQVVRGDSAAYFCASSSRTERFSYEQYFGPGTRLTVT.

About this clone: The junction does not match germline at one end; this may be a read error. The chain combines TRBV12-3 or TRBV12-4 with TRBJ1-2, with TRBD1 as a possible D gene (5 bases). The CDR3 consists of 12 residues. The CDR3 sequence: CASSSSADGTLF. CDR3 bases: TGTGCCAGCAGTTCCTCGGCGGATGGGACTCTGTTC.

V usage is TRBV18 and J usage is TRBJ2-6, with TRBD2 matching over 13 bases. This CDR3 spans 17 amino acids. Germline assignment: CDR1 KGHSH and CDR2 LQKENI. V was clipped by 6 bases and J by 4 bases; unmatched bases: 6. In DNA form, the CDR3 reads TGTGCCAGCTCGACCGGGACTAGCGGGACCGGGGCCAACGTCCTGACTTTC. This codes for CASSTGTSGTGANVLTF.

J is TRBJ2-3 and V is TRBV2; TRBD1 matches 7 bases. The germline gives CDR1 SNHLY, CDR2 FYNNEI. The ends lost 5 bases at V and 0 bases at J; junction bases unmatched: 5. The CDR3 length is 15 residues. CDR3 residues: CASSRDRTSTDTQYF. The CDR3 region has the DNA TGTGCCAGCAGTCGGGACAGAACTAGCACAGATACGCAGTATTTT. The entire variable domain, with the rest obtained from reference TRBV2 and TRBJ2-3, is as follows: EPEVTQTPSHQVTQMGQEVILRCVPISNHLYFYWYRQILGQKVEFLVSFYNNEISEKSEIFDDQFSVERPDGSNFTLKIRSTKLEDSAMYFCASSRDRTSTDTQYFGPGTRLTVL.

This chain uses TRBV9 with TRBJ1-5, with D tentatively TRBD1 (6 bases). CDR3 length equals 15 residues. From germline, CDR1 is SGDLS and CDR2 YYNGEE. V was trimmed by 0 bases and J by 4 bases, leaving 11 bases between them. As DNA, the CDR3 is TGTGCCAGCAGCGTAGGCGGACAGAGAAATCAGCCCCAGCATTTT. As protein: CASSVGGQRNQPQHF.

The genes are TRBV11-2 and TRBJ1-1, with TRBD1 matching 7 bases. The CDR3 has 14 amino acids. Germline-derived CDR1 and CDR2 are SGHAT and FQNNGV. After removal of 0 bases from V and 8 bases from J, the junction contained 6 bases not matched to a gene. CDR3 in amino acids: CASSLEAGGREAFF. CDR3 DNA sequence: TGTGCCAGCAGCTTAGAGGCAGGGGGACGGGAAGCTTTCTTT. Based on the CDR3 plus reference TRBV11-2 and TRBJ1-1, the full variable domain is EAGVAQSPRYKIIEKRQSVAFWCNPISGHATLYWYQQILGQGPKLLIQFQNNGVVDDSQLPKDRFSAERLKGVDSTLKIQPAKLEDSAVYLCASSLEAGGREAFFGQGTRLTVV.

The V gene is TRBV28, the J gene TRBJ2-1, with D possibly TRBD2 on 6 matching bases. The V gene lost 6 bases and the J gene lost 4 bases, with 13 bases spanning the gap. This CDR3 is 14 amino acids long. Germline lookup yields CDR1 MDHEN and CDR2 SYDVKM. CDR3 bases: TGTGCCAGCAGCCTCCCCGGGGGTTACAATGAGCAGTTCTTC. Its translation: CASSLPGGYNEQFF.

The rearrangement links TRBV7-9 to TRBJ2-7, with 10 bases fitting TRBD1. Germline values: CDR1 SEHNR, CDR2 FQNEAQ (reference sequence). This CDR3 has 15 amino acids. V lost 4 bases, J lost 5 bases, and 8 bases stayed unmatched. This CDR3 is CASSSPGQGRNEQYF. The CDR3 DNA sequence: TGTGCCAGCAGCTCACCGGGACAGGGGAGGAACGAGCAGTACTTC. The whole variable domain, filled in from reference TRBV7-9 and TRBJ2-7, reads DTGVSQNPRHKITKRGQNVTFRCDPISEHNRLYWYRQTLGQGPEFLTYFQNEAQLEKSRLLSDRFSAERPKGSFSTLEIQRTEQGDSAMYLCASSSPGQGRNEQYFGPGTRLTVT.

The gene calls are TRBV19 and TRBJ1-4, with 7 nucleotides matching TRBD1. Losses at the gene ends were 6 bases for V and 1 base for J; bases not matched to a gene: 2. The germline V gene has CDR1 LNHDA and CDR2 SQIVND (reference sequence). This CDR3 has 14 residues. CDR3 amino acids: CASRRDRTNEKLFF. For the CDR3, the DNA is TGTGCCAGTAGGCGGGACAGAACTAATGAAAAACTGTTTTTT. Looking up the rest from reference TRBV19 and TRBJ1-4 gives the full variable domain: DGGITQSPKYLFRKEGQNVTLSCEQNLNHDAMYWYRQDPGQGLRLIYYSQIVNDFQKGDIAEGYSVSREKKESFPLTVTSAQKNPTAFYLCASRRDRTNEKLFFGSGTQLSVL.

The V gene is TRBV19, the J gene TRBJ1-2, with TRBD1 as a possible D gene (6 bases). Per the germline V gene, CDR1 is LNHDA and CDR2 is SQIVND (reference sequence). The V and J ends lost 3 bases and 8 bases respectively, with 10 bases between them. The CDR3 has 12 amino acids. The CDR3 spells CASSINRAGYTF. The CDR3 DNA sequence: TGTGCCAGTAGTATCAACAGGGCCGGCTACACCTTC. The full variable domain, its missing parts supplied by reference TRBV19 and TRBJ1-2, is DGGITQSPKYLFRKEGQNVTLSCEQNLNHDAMYWYRQDPGQGLRLIYYSQIVNDFQKGDIAEGYSVSREKKESFPLTVTSAQKNPTAFYLCASSINRAGYTFGSGTRLTVV.

The chain recombines TRBV25-1 with TRBJ1-6; weak D call: TRBD1 (6 bases). CDR3 size: 16 residues. V was trimmed by 3 bases and J by 9 bases, leaving 18 bases between them. Germline V gene data show CDR1 as MGHDK and CDR2 as SYGVNS. In DNA, the CDR3 is TGTGCCAGCAGTGATCCACTCCGGGGGGCAGGTTCACCCCTCCACTTT. This encodes CASSDPLRGAGSPLHF.

The J gene is TRBJ2-6, the V gene TRBV28, with TRBD1 matching 7 bases. J gave up 1 base and V 4 bases, and 10 bases lay outside the gene matches. This CDR3 contains 18 residues. The V gene's germline CDR1 is MDHEN and CDR2 SYDVKM. CDR3 sequence reads: CASSSLTGKSSGANVLTF. The CDR3 DNA is TGTGCCAGCAGTTCGCTGACAGGGAAATCGTCTGGGGCCAACGTCCTGACTTTC.

This chain connects TRBV30 to TRBJ2-7; D not certain. V lost 3 bases to trimming and J lost 2 bases, with 5 bases between them. The germline gives CDR1 GTSNPN, CDR2 SVGIG (reference sequence). This CDR3 spans 11 amino acids. The CDR3 nucleotides read TGTGCCTGGAGACGGGCCTACGAGCAGTACTTC. Protein: CAWRRAYEQYF.

The chain carries TRBV25-1 and TRBJ2-2; TRBD1 agrees at 9 bases. The CDR3 spans 18 residues. The germline V gene has CDR1 MGHDK and CDR2 SYGVNS. V dropped 3 bases and J dropped 5; count of bases not matched to a gene: 13. This CDR3 is CASSDPNTGGAYTGELFF. For the CDR3, the DNA is TGTGCCAGCAGTGATCCCAACACAGGGGGCGCTTATACCGGGGAGCTGTTTTTT.

The rearrangement uses TRBV4-1 and TRBJ2-3; a weak D match, TRBD2 (6 bases). The CDR3 is 16 residues long. The V end lost 4 bases, the J end lost 3 bases, and 17 bases lay between the germline ends. Germline V gives CDR1 MGHRA, CDR2 YSYEKL. CDR3 amino acids: CASSRALGGRTDTQYF. CDR3 coding DNA: TGCGCCAGCAGCCGGGCCCTGGGGGGAAGAACAGATACGCAGTATTTT.

The V call is TRBV25-1, the J call TRBJ2-7, with D perhaps TRBD1 (6 bases). Trimming removed 3 bases at V and 3 bases at J, with 15 bases between. Looked up from germline, CDR1 is MGHDK and CDR2 is SYGVNS. The CDR3 is 15 residues long. CDR3 sequence: CASSDWGRGVYEQYF. For the CDR3, the DNA is TGTGCCAGCAGTGATTGGGGCAGGGGAGTCTACGAGCAGTACTTC.